The clone carrying this T cell receptor beta chain has only a few counts. Its antigen is not identified. This specimen comes from a study of response to subunit inactivated influenza vaccine. Findings and caveats of the study: The authors proposed limited new T cell recruitment per seasonal influenza vaccination.

Deletions cut 6 bases from V and 0 bases from J, with 14 bases between. This CDR3 contains 15 residues. CDR1 SGHTA and CDR2 FQGNSA come from the germline V gene. TCRdb re-analysed the RT-PCR reads in MiXCR, keeping a single row per CDR3 protein. This sample carries 650,000 to 800,000 distinct CDR3 sequences, more than 11% of them seen once, and the ten largest clones take 6% to 7%. The chain uses TRBV7-2 and TRBJ1-1; D is perhaps TRBD1 (5 bases). The source of this sequence is a man between 45 and 60 years old who received an inactivated influenza vaccine. This sample comprised PBMCs from blood, obtained approximately 15 days before vaccination. The CDR3 sequence: CASRYTGTVNTEAFF. Here the CDR3 DNA reads TGTGCCAGCAGGTACACCGGGACGGTGAACACTGAAGCTTTCTTT.